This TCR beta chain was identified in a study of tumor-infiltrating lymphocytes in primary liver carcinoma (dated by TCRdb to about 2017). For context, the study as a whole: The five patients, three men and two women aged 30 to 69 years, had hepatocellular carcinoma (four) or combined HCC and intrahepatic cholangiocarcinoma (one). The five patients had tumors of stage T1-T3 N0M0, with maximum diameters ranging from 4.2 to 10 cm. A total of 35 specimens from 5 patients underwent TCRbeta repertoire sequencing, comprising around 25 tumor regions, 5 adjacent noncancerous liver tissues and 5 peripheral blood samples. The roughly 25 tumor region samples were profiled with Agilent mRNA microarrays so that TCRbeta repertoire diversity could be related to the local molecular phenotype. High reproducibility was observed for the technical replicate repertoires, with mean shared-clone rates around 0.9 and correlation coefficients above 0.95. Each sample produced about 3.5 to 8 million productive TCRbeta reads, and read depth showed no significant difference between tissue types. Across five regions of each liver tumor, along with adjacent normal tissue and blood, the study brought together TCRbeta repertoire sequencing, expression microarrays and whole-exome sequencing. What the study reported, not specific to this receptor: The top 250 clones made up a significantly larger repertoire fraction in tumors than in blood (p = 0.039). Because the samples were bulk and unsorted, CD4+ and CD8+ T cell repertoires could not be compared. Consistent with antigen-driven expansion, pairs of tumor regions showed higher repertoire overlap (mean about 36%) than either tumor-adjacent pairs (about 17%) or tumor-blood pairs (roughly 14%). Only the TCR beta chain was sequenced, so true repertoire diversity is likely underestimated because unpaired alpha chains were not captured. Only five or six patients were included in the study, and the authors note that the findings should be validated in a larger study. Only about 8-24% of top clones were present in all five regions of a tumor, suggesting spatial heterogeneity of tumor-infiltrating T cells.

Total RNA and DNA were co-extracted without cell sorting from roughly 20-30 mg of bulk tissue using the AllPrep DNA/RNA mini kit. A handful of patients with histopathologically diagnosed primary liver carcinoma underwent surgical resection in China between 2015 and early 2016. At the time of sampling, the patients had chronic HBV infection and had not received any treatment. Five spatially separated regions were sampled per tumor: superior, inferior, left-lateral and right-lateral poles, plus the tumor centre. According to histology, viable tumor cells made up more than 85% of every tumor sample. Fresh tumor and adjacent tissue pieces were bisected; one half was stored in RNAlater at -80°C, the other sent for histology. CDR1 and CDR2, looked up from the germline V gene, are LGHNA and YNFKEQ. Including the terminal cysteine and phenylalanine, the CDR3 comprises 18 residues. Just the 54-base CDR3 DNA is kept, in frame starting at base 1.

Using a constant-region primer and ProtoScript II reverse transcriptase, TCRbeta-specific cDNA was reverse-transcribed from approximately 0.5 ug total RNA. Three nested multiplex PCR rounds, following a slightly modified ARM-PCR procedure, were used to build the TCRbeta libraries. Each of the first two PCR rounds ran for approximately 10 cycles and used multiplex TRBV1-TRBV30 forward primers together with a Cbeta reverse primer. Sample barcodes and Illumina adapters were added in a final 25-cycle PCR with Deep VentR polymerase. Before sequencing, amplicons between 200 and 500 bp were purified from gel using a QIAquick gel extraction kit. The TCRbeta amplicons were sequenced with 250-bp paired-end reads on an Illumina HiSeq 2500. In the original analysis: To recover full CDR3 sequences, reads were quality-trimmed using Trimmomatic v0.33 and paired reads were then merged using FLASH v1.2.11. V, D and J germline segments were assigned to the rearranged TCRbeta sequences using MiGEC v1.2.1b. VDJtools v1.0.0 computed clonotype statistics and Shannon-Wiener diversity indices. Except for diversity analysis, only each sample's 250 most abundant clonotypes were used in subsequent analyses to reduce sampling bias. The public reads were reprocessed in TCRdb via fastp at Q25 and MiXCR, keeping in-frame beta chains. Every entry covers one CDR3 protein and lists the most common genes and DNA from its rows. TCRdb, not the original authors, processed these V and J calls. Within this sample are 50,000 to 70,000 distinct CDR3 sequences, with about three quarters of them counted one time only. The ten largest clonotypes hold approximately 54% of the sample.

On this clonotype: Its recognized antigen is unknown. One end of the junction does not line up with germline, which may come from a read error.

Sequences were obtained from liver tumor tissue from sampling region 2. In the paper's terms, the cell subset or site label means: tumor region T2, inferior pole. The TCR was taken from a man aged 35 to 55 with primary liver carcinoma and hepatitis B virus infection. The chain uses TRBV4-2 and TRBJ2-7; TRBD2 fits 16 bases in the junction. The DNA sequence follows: TGTACCAGCAGTGGAAAACCGGGACTAGCGGGAGGGCCACACGAGTGGTACTTC. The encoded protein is CTSSGKPGLAGGPHEWYF.